These 23 T cell receptor beta chains share one sample of origin, sequenced in a study of regulatory T cells in long-lasting Graves disease. Sequencing libraries for TCR beta were prepared with iRepertoire HTBI primers and Arm-PCR of CDR3 regions. A single record per CDR3 protein comes from TCRdb applying MiXCR to the multiplex PCR reads. The sample holds under 450,000 distinct CDR3 sequences, roughly 24% seen once. The time point was: persistent/refractory GD, antithyroid drugs over 5 years with positive TRAb. With RNA extracted from PBMCs as input, the TCR library was made. Sequenced here: peripheral blood mononuclear cells (PBMCs), sampled when the disease was refractory, from a patient treated with antithyroid drugs. The receptors here all came from a woman in her thirties or forties with Graves disease.

Only a few counts were recorded for this clonotype. The chain uses TRBV2 and TRBJ1-6, with 7 positions matching TRBD1. Trimming took 9 bases from V and 0 from J; bases not matched to a gene: 2. Looked up from germline, CDR1 is SNHLY and CDR2 is FYNNEI. The CDR3 consists of 14 residues. The chain's CDR3 is CARGQSSYNSPLHF. The CDR3 DNA sequence: TGTGCCAGGGGACAGTCCTCCTATAATTCACCCCTCCACTTT.

Points on this clonotype: Possible read error: a much larger clone is one base away. For the CDR3, the DNA is TGTGCCACCAGCAGCCGGACTGAAGCTTTCTTT. Translation: CATSSRTEAFF. V usage is TRBV15 and J usage is TRBJ1-1; D remains unclear. From germline, CDR1 is LNHNV and CDR2 YYDKDF (reference sequence). This CDR3 spans 11 amino acids. Trimming removed 3 bases from V and 5 bases from J, with 4 bases in between. The whole variable domain, filled in from reference TRBV15 and TRBJ1-1, reads DAMVIQNPRYQVTQFGKPVTLSCSQTLNHNVMYWYQQKSSQAPKLLFHYYDKDFNNEADTPDNFQSRRPNTSFCFLDIRSPGLGDTAMYLCATSSRTEAFFGQGTRLTVV.

The V gene is TRBV5-1, the J gene TRBJ2-7; D is perhaps TRBD2 (6 bases). V was shortened by 2 bases and J by 5 bases, with 17 bases between the two germline ends. CDR1 and CDR2 (germline): SGHRS, YFSETQ. CDR3 size: 15 residues. The CDR3 DNA is TGCGCCAGCAGCTTCGGGACGGGGAAGCGGGACGAGCAGTACTTC. This sequence encodes CASSFGTGKRDEQYF.

This clonotype was counted between two and nine times. The chain couples TRBV29-1 to TRBJ2-7, with 7 bases that match TRBD1. This CDR3 has 13 residues. The germline CDR1 and CDR2 sequences are SQVTM and ANQGSEA. The J segment lost 4 bases and the V segment lost 7 bases, leaving 10 bases of the junction unmatched. The CDR3 spells CSGRTGPPYEQYF. The CDR3 nucleotides are TGCAGCGGGAGGACAGGCCCCCCTTACGAGCAGTACTTC.

This clonotype was found a few times. The chain uses TRBV5-6 and TRBJ2-7; possibly TRBD1 or TRBD2 for D (5 bases each). Trimming stripped 6 bases from V and 2 bases from J, with 12 bases between. Germline-derived CDR1 and CDR2 are SGHDT and YYEEEE. The CDR3 covers 13 residues. The CDR3: CASTWGSAYEQYF. CDR3 nucleotides: TGTGCCAGCACCTGGGGGTCTGCCTACGAGCAGTACTTC. Drawing the rest from reference TRBV5-6 and TRBJ2-7, the complete variable domain is DAGVTQSPTHLIKTRGQQVTLRCSPKSGHDTVSWYQQALGQGPQFIFQYYEEEERQRGNFPDRFSGHQFPNYSSELNVNALLLGDSALYLCASTWGSAYEQYFGPGTRLTVT.

V usage is TRBV12-3 or TRBV12-4 and J usage is TRBJ1-5; unclear D gene. The CDR3 spans 14 residues. V gave up 2 bases and J gave up 9 bases, with 14 bases separating them. CDR3 nucleotides: TGTGCCAGCAGTTTAAGTGGGTGGGATCGGCCCCAGCATTTT. Its protein is CASSLSGWDRPQHF.

There are many counts of this clonotype. J is TRBJ1-1 and V is TRBV7-8, with D unresolved. CDR3 length equals 12 residues. Germline CDR1 and CDR2: SGHVS and FQNEAQ. The germline V and J ends were trimmed by 3 bases and 7 bases, with 9 bases remaining between them. The CDR3 coding sequence is TGTGCCAGCAGCTTTCGTGGGGTTGAAGCTTTCTTT. It encodes CASSFRGVEAFF.

With respect to this clonotype: Being one base from a much bigger clone, this may be a read error. This rearrangement joins TRBV2 to TRBJ2-2; a possible D gene is TRBD1 (6 bases). V was trimmed by 8 bases and J by 2 bases, leaving 12 bases between them. Germline V CDR1 and CDR2: SNHLY, FYNNEI. The CDR3 contains 14 residues. The DNA of the CDR3 is TGTGCCAGCGGACAGACACCAAACACCGGGGAGCTGTTTTTT. The encoded protein is CASGQTPNTGELFF.

The DNA for the CDR3 is TGTGCCAGCAGTTACCTTGAGGGCGTAGATACGCAGTATTTT. Protein sequence: CASSYLEGVDTQYF. The chain uses TRBV6-5 and TRBJ2-3, with D possibly matching TRBD2 (5 bases). This CDR3 has 14 amino acids. The ends were cut back, 2 bases at V and 5 bases at J, with 11 bases in the middle. Germline lookup yields CDR1 MNHEY and CDR2 SVGAGI.

This chain connects TRBV6-1 to TRBJ1-1; a weak D match, TRBD1 (5 bases). The germline V gene encodes CDR1 MNHNS and CDR2 SASEGT. CDR3 size: 15 residues. Deletions cut 8 bases from V and 5 bases from J, with 21 bases between. This CDR3 reads CASYPLGQARTEAFF. As DNA, the CDR3 is TGTGCCAGCTACCCCCTGGGGCAGGCGAGGACTGAAGCTTTCTTT.

At least ten counts were recorded for this clonotype. The genes are TRBV28 and TRBJ1-5; no definite D call. Germline V lookup: CDR1 MDHEN, CDR2 SYDVKM. The CDR3 sequence is 11 residues long. V was trimmed by 8 bases and J by 5 bases, leaving 7 bases between them. CDR3 DNA: TGTGCCAGCCGTGGCGATCAGCCCCAGCATTTT. Translation gives CASRGDQPQHF.

This clonotype occurred many times. The genes are TRBV11-2 and TRBJ2-2; D uncertain. The CDR3 totals 17 residues. The germline gives CDR1 SGHAT, CDR2 FQNNGV. V was shortened by 5 bases and J by 0 bases, with 16 bases between the two germline ends. This CDR3 reads CASSPLMSNSNTGELFF. Here the CDR3 DNA reads TGTGCCAGCAGCCCGCTTATGAGTAACTCGAACACCGGGGAGCTGTTTTTT.

This clonotype was detected ten times or more. CDR3 nucleotide sequence: TGCAGTGCTGATTCAGGGGGGACTGAAGCTTTCTTT. It yields the protein CSADSGGTEAFF. The chain combines TRBV20-1 with TRBJ1-1; 7 nucleotides line up with TRBD1. Germline V gene lookup returns CDR1 DFQATT and CDR2 SNEGSKA (reference sequence). The CDR3 covers 12 residues. The V and J ends lost 5 bases and 5 bases, in that order; junction bases with no gene match: 5.

The J gene is TRBJ2-2, the V gene TRBV5-1, with 11 bases aligning to TRBD1. Unmatched junction bases numbered 0, after V lost 3 bases and J lost 2 bases. Germline assignment: CDR1 SGHRS and CDR2 YFSETQ. The CDR3 contains 15 residues. The CDR3 DNA reads TGCGCCAGCAGCTGGACAGGGGGCAACACCGGGGAGCTGTTTTTT. Translation: CASSWTGGNTGELFF.

The V and J genes are TRBV7-6 and TRBJ2-2; maybe TRBD1 (6 bases). Trimming pared 0 bases from V and 5 bases from J, leaving 19 bases between. There are 18 residues in the CDR3. Germline lookup yields CDR1 SGHVS and CDR2 FNYEAQ. CDR3 protein: CASSLALAGDSGTGELFF. In DNA form, the CDR3 reads TGTGCCAGCAGCTTAGCGTTGGCAGGGGATTCGGGTACCGGGGAGCTGTTTTTT.

This clonotype was seen once. The chain recombines TRBV5-1 with TRBJ2-2; a possible D gene is TRBD2 (6 bases). The CDR3 spans 16 residues. V was shortened by 8 bases and J by 2 bases, with 19 bases between the two germline ends. Germline V lookup: CDR1 SGHRS, CDR2 YFSETQ. Here the CDR3 reads CASRGRRDVNTGELFF. The DNA of the CDR3 is TGCGCCAGTAGAGGGAGGCGGGACGTCAACACCGGGGAGCTGTTTTTT.

This clonotype was detected many times. The chain is built from TRBV5-5 and TRBJ2-5; D ambiguous. The length of the CDR3 is 15 residues. The germline CDR1 and CDR2 sequences are SGHKS and YYEKEE (reference sequence). The V end was cut by 6 bases, the J end by 5 bases, with 20 bases between. CDR3 sequence reads: CASNPLTTSQETQYF. CDR3 DNA sequence: TGTGCCAGCAATCCCTTAACAACTTCACAGGAGACCCAGTACTTC.

This clonotype was recorded many times. The chain employs TRBV2 and TRBJ1-4, with TRBD1 matching over 8 bases. The CDR3 contains 14 residues. The trim removed 10 bases at V and 0 bases at J, leaving 4 bases unmatched. Germline V gene lookup returns CDR1 SNHLY and CDR2 FYNNEI. CDR3 protein: CANRQGPTNEKLFF. The DNA for the CDR3 is TGTGCCAATCGACAGGGGCCAACTAATGAAAAACTGTTTTTT. The variable domain in full, with the rest retrieved from reference TRBV2 and TRBJ1-4, is EPEVTQTPSHQVTQMGQEVILRCVPISNHLYFYWYRQILGQKVEFLVSFYNNEISEKSEIFDDQFSVERPDGSNFTLKIRSTKLEDSAMYFCANRQGPTNEKLFFGSGTQLSVL.

This clonotype was found a few times. The J gene is TRBJ2-5, the V gene TRBV28; possible D gene TRBD1, 5 bases. This CDR3 contains 14 residues. Germline V gene sequence: CDR1 MDHEN, CDR2 SYDVKM. Trimming removed 6 bases at V and 2 bases at J, with 13 bases between. The chain's CDR3 is CASSLYRGQETQYF. The CDR3, as DNA: TGTGCCAGCAGCCTCTATAGGGGACAAGAGACCCAGTACTTC.

This clonotype showed up just a few times. The rearrangement joins TRBV20-1 to TRBJ2-2, with D perhaps matching TRBD2 (5 bases). Germline CDR1 DFQATT, CDR2 SNEGSKA (reference sequence). The CDR3 is 13 amino acids. V lost 0 bases to trimming and J lost 3 bases, with 5 bases between them. CDR3 residues: CSARDGDTGELFF. CDR3 in DNA: TGCAGTGCTAGAGACGGGGACACCGGGGAGCTGTTTTTT.

This clonotype occurred many times. The chain recombines TRBV12-3 or TRBV12-4 with TRBJ1-6, with TRBD1 matching 9 bases. There are 14 residues in the CDR3. V dropped 6 bases and J dropped 7; count of bases not matched to a gene: 4. CDR3 sequence: CASRRDRDNSPLHF. CDR3 coding DNA: TGTGCCAGCAGAAGGGACAGGGACAATTCACCCCTCCACTTT.

V is TRBV20-1 and J is TRBJ2-3, with TRBD2 matching over 12 bases. In germline, CDR1 is DFQATT, CDR2 SNEGSKA (reference sequence). V shed 3 bases, J shed 3 bases, and the junction held 4 bases outside the gene matches. There are 15 residues in the CDR3. The CDR3 region has the DNA TGCAGTGCTAGCTCTACTAGCGGGAGGACAGATACGCAGTATTTT. Protein product: CSASSTSGRTDTQYF.

This clonotype was seen just once. A read error may explain this, as a much larger clone is one base away. The chain employs TRBV6-1 and TRBJ2-5; 8 bases are a match to TRBD2. Trimming at V came to 5 bases and at J to 4 bases, leaving 6 bases not matched to a gene. The length of the CDR3 is 14 residues. Per the germline V gene, CDR1 is MNHNS and CDR2 is SASEGT. This CDR3 is CASSHSGLGETQYF. CDR3 coding DNA: TGTGCCAGCAGTCACTCGGGACTAGGAGAGACCCAGTACTTC.